Shown below are 12 T cell receptor beta chains from a single sample sequenced in a study of cytomegalovirus exposure and HLA in healthy donors. The PCR had 60 Vbeta and 13 Jbeta primers. Sequencing used immunoSEQ multiplex PCR; TCRdb keeps in-frame clones, though not all of them. This sample has 150,000 to 200,000 clones, with more than 9.5% found just once. The sequenced material came from PBMCs. These receptors were collected from a middle-aged man in good health and CMV-seropositive.

In this sample, this clone turned up a few times. The V call is TRBV7-9, the J call TRBJ2-1; 8 nucleotides line up with TRBD2. The CDR3 consists of 14 residues. Per germline, CDR1 SEHNR and CDR2 FQNEAQ (reference sequence). The junction had 12 bases not matched to a gene; V was cut back by 8 bases and J by 9 bases. CDR3 in amino acids: CASLRGLAGSEQFF. CDR3 sequence (DNA): TGTGCCAGCCTCCGGGGGCTAGCGGGTAGTGAGCAGTTCTTC.

V and J are TRBV2 and TRBJ2-7, with TRBD1 matching over 9 bases. Germline CDR1 reads SNHLY; CDR2 reads FYNNEI. With 6 bases clipped from V and 3 bases from J, the junction kept 6 bases outside the gene matches. This CDR3 has 14 amino acids. Written as DNA, the CDR3 is TGTGCCAGCAGCGCCGGGACAGGGTACTACGAGCAGTACGTC. Translation: CASSAGTGYYEQYV.

This clone appeared a few times. The chain has TRBV6-5 and TRBJ2-2; D may be TRBD2 (5 bases). This CDR3 comprises 13 residues. Germline loops: CDR1 MNHEY, CDR2 SVGAGI. Deletions cut 6 bases from V and 5 bases from J, with 10 bases between. CDR3 loop: CASRPGGTGELFF. The CDR3 nucleotides read TGTGCCAGCAGACCGGGCGGGACCGGGGAGCTGTTTTTT.

The rearrangement uses TRBV7-6 and TRBJ1-2, with TRBD1 matching over 7 bases. The germline gives CDR1 SGHVS, CDR2 FNYEAQ. J lost 8 bases, V lost 5 bases, and 8 bases had no gene match. This CDR3 contains 13 residues. CDR3 residues: CASSNRDRRGYTF. Here the CDR3 DNA reads TGTGCCAGCAGCAACCGGGACAGAAGAGGCTACACCTTC.

The chain uses TRBV11-3 and TRBJ2-5; tentative D call: TRBD2 (6 bases). This CDR3 is built from 16 residues. Germline CDR1 is SGHNT and CDR2 is YENEEA. Trimming took off 0 bases at V and 1 base at J, with 12 bases between the two ends. CDR3 nucleotides: TGTGCCAGCAGCTTAGATTTCCGGGGGTCCCAAGAGACCCAGTACTTC. Translating it yields CASSLDFRGSQETQYF.

This clone was counted only a few times. Other DNA sequences of this sample code for an identical CDR3. The chain joins TRBV5-4 to TRBJ1-1; D not resolved. V was cut by 0 bases and J by 5 bases, with 11 bases left in between. CDR1 SGHNT and CDR2 YYREEE come from the germline V gene (reference sequence). The CDR3 spans 14 residues. The CDR3 loop is CASSLAGGRTEAFF. The CDR3 DNA follows: TGTGCCAGCAGCTTGGCGGGAGGTAGAACTGAAGCTTTCTTT.

The V and J genes are TRBV29-1 and TRBJ2-5, with a weak D call TRBD2 (7 bases). Trimming cost V 6 bases and J 4 bases, with 15 bases left between them. CDR1 SQVTM and CDR2 ANQGSEA come from the germline V gene. CDR3 length: 13 residues. The CDR3 loop is CSVGGGRGETQYF. CDR3 DNA sequence: TGCAGCGTAGGGGGAGGGCGGGGAGAGACCCAGTACTTC.

This chain joins TRBV19 and TRBJ1-2; possibly TRBD1 for D (5 bases). CDR3 length: 13 residues. Germline V gene sequence: CDR1 LNHDA, CDR2 SQIVND (reference sequence). Trimming stripped 8 bases from V and 8 bases from J, with 18 bases between. CDR3 DNA sequence: TGTGCCAGTCAAGGCCCATTCCAGGGAGGCTACACCTTC. Translating gives CASQGPFQGGYTF. The full variable domain, its missing parts supplied by reference TRBV19 and TRBJ1-2, is DGGITQSPKYLFRKEGQNVTLSCEQNLNHDAMYWYRQDPGQGLRLIYYSQIVNDFQKGDIAEGYSVSREKKESFPLTVTSAQKNPTAFYLCASQGPFQGGYTFGSGTRLTVV.

This clone was seen a few times. Other nucleotide sequences in the sample specify the same CDR3. The V gene is TRBV11-3, the J gene TRBJ1-1, with D perhaps TRBD1 (5 bases). CDR3 length: 13 residues. The V and J ends lost 8 bases and 11 bases respectively, with 21 bases between them. Per germline, CDR1 SGHNT and CDR2 YENEEA. CDR3 protein: CASAKVTGDEAFF. The CDR3 DNA reads TGTGCCAGCGCAAAAGTTACAGGAGACGAGGCTTTCTTT.

This clone has just a few counts. This chain links TRBV11-2 with TRBJ1-3, with D hard to call. Germline CDR1 is SGHAT and CDR2 is FQNNGV. This CDR3 contains 16 residues. V gave up 5 bases and J gave up 8 bases, with 22 bases separating them. The CDR3 loop is CASSPQQHIGVYTIYF. The CDR3 coding sequence is TGTGCCAGCAGCCCACAACAGCATATCGGCGTATACACCATATATTTT.

In its sample, this clone was seen a few times. The chain is built from TRBV2 and TRBJ2-5; 7 bases agree with TRBD2. Looked up from germline, CDR1 is SNHLY and CDR2 is FYNNEI. The CDR3 has 13 amino acids. J was trimmed by 5 bases and V by 5 bases; bases with no gene match: 5. In DNA, the CDR3 is TGTGCCAGCAGTCTAGGACTAGGGGAGACCCAGTACTTC. Protein: CASSLGLGETQYF.

This rearrangement joins TRBV7-9 to TRBJ1-1, with D uncertain. Trimming left V 8 bases short and J 7 bases short, with 14 bases between. The CDR3 has 12 amino acids. Germline loops: CDR1 SEHNR, CDR2 FQNEAQ (reference sequence). Here the CDR3 DNA reads TGTGCCAGCGACGAAGTACACTATGAAGCTTTCTTT. Encoded protein: CASDEVHYEAFF.